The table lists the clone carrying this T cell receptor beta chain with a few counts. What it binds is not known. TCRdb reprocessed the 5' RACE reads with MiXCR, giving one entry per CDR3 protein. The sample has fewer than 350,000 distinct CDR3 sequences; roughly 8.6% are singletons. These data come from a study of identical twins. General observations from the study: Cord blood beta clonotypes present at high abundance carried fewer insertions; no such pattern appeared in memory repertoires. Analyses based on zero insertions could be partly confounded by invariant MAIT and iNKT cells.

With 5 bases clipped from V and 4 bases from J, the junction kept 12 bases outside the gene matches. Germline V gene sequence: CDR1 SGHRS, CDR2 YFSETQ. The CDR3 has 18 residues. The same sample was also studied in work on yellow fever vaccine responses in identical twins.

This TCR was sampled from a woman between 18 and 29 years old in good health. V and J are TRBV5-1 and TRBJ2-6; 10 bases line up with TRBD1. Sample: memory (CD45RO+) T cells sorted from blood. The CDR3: CASSSTGTGALGANVLTF. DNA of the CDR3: TGCGCCAGCAGTAGTACTGGGACAGGGGCCCTCGGGGCCAACGTCCTGACTTTC.